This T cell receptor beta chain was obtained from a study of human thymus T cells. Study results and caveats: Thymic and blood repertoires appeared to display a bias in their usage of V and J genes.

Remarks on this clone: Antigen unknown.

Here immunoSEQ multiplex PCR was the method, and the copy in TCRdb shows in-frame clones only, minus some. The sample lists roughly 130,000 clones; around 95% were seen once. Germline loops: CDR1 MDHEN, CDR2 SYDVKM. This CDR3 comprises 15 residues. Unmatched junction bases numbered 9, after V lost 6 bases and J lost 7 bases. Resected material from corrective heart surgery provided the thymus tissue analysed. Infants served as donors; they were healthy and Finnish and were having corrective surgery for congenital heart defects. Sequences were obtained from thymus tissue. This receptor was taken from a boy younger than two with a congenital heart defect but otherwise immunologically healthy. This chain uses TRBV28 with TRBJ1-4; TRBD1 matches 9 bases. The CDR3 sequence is CASSRGTGMAEKLFF. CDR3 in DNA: TGTGCCAGCAGCCGCGGGACAGGGATGGCTGAAAAACTGTTTTTT. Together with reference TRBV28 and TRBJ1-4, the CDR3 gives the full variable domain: DVKVTQSSRYLVKRTGEKVFLECVQDMDHENMFWYRQDPGLGLRLIYFSYDVKMKEKGDIPEGYSVSREKKERFSLILESASTNQTSMYLCASSRGTGMAEKLFFGSGTQLSVL.